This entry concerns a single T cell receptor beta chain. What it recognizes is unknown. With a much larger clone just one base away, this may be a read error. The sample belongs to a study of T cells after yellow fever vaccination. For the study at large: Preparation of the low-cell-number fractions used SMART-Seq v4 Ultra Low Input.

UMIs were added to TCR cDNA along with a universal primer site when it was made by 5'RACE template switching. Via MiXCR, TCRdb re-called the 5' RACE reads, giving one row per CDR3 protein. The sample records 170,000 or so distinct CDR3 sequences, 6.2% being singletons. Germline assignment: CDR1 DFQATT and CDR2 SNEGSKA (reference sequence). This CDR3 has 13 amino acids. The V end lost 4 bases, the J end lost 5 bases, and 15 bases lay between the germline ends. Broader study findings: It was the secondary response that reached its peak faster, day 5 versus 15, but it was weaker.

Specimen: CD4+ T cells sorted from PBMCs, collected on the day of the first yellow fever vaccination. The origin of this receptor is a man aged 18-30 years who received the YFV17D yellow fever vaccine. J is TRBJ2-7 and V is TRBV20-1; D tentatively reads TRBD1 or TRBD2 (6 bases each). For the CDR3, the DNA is TGCAGTGCTACTAAACACGGGGGCAACGAGCAGTACTTC. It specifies CSATKHGGNEQYF.